The 20 T cell receptor beta chains given below trace back to one sample, sequenced in a study of blood T cell repertoires in COVID-19 (TCRdb year 2020). Library prep was done by the immunoSEQ multiplex PCR assay. TCRdb stores this immuneACCESS table with in-frame sequences only. Part of the clones is absent; in the studies checked, under half of the shortfall reflects unresolved V genes, and no reason is known for the rest. The sample includes fewer than 250,000 clones, with about four fifths observed a single time. The top ten hold approximately 3.8% of the sample. Sample: PBMCs or T cells enriched from blood (not recorded which). The receptors were sampled from a woman aged 40 to 55 who had been exposed to COVID-19.

The chain has TRBV19 and TRBJ2-7; no clear D gene. V was trimmed by 5 bases and J by 3 bases, leaving 14 bases between them. This CDR3 comprises 14 residues. Germline lookup yields CDR1 LNHDA and CDR2 SQIVND (reference sequence). The CDR3 is CASSLRERNYEQYF. The CDR3 coding sequence is TGTGCCAGTAGTCTCCGAGAGAGGAACTACGAGCAGTACTTC.

The V call is TRBV14, the J call TRBJ2-3; 12 bases fit TRBD1. With V trimmed by 5 bases and J by 7 bases, 7 bases remained unmatched. Germline loops: CDR1 SGHDN, CDR2 FVKESK. The CDR3 extends over 15 amino acids. The CDR3 DNA is TGTGCCAGCAGCTTCCGGGACAGGGGGCTATATACGCAGTATTTT. Translated, it gives CASSFRDRGLYTQYF.

The V call is TRBV10-3, the J call TRBJ1-1, with D hard to call. The V gene's germline CDR1 is ENHRY and CDR2 SYGVKD. The CDR3 has 14 residues. The V gene lost 3 bases and the J gene lost 10 bases, with 18 bases spanning the gap. The CDR3 is CAISDGGVTKGAFF. DNA of the CDR3: TGTGCCATCAGTGACGGAGGAGTGACTAAGGGAGCTTTCTTT.

This clone occurred once. The V gene is TRBV29-1, the J gene TRBJ2-2; 7 nucleotides agree with TRBD2. V gave up 4 bases and J gave up 3 bases; unmatched junction bases: 5. This CDR3 has 14 amino acids. In germline, CDR1 is SQVTM, CDR2 ANQGSEA. The CDR3 sequence is CSVGTSRDTGELFF. CDR3 bases: TGCAGCGTTGGGACTAGTCGTGACACCGGGGAGCTGTTTTTT.

This clone was counted between two and nine times. CDR3 sequence (DNA): TGTGCCAGCAGTGGTATCAGCACAGGTTTGACTGAAGCTTTCTTT. Translating it yields CASSGISTGLTEAFF. The chain couples TRBV28 to TRBJ1-1; D is possibly TRBD1 (5 bases). In germline, CDR1 is MDHEN, CDR2 SYDVKM. Trimming removed 5 bases at V and 5 bases at J, with 18 bases between. The CDR3 extends over 15 amino acids. Complete variable domain (other parts from reference TRBV28 and TRBJ1-1): DVKVTQSSRYLVKRTGEKVFLECVQDMDHENMFWYRQDPGLGLRLIYFSYDVKMKEKGDIPEGYSVSREKKERFSLILESASTNQTSMYLCASSGISTGLTEAFFGQGTRLTVV.

V gene TRBV19 combines with J gene TRBJ1-5; D gene ambiguous. The germline V and J ends were trimmed by 5 bases and 9 bases, with 8 bases remaining between them. CDR1 and CDR2 from the germline V gene are LNHDA and SQIVND (reference sequence). The CDR3 sequence is 11 residues long. DNA for the CDR3: TGTGCCAGTAGTGGTCCCGGGCCCCAGCATTTT. Protein: CASSGPGPQHF. The entire variable domain, with the rest obtained from reference TRBV19 and TRBJ1-5, is as follows: DGGITQSPKYLFRKEGQNVTLSCEQNLNHDAMYWYRQDPGQGLRLIYYSQIVNDFQKGDIAEGYSVSREKKESFPLTVTSAQKNPTAFYLCASSGPGPQHFGDGTRLSIL.

The CDR3 DNA reads as TGTGCCAGCAGCCAGGGGGTAGAGACCCAGTACTTC. Translation: CASSQGVETQYF. This chain uses TRBV7-6 with TRBJ2-5; 7 nucleotides line up with TRBD1. Germline V CDR1 and CDR2: SGHVS, FNYEAQ. The CDR3 is 12 residues long. V dropped 5 bases and J dropped 4; count of bases not matched to a gene: 1.

This clone was counted only a few times. The V and J genes are TRBV4-3 and TRBJ1-1, with unresolved D. This CDR3 has 16 residues. The V end lost 0 bases, the J end lost 0 bases, and 11 bases lay between the germline ends. Germline CDR1 reads LGHNA; CDR2 reads YSLEER. The CDR3 loop reads CASSQDPGRLNTEAFF. DNA of the CDR3: TGCGCCAGCAGCCAAGATCCCGGCAGGTTGAACACTGAAGCTTTCTTT.

The genes are TRBV27 and TRBJ2-1, with D possibly TRBD2 on 5 matching bases. The CDR3 length is 15 residues. Germline V gene sequence: CDR1 MNHEY, CDR2 SMNVEV (reference sequence). V lost 8 bases, J lost 6 bases, and 20 bases lay in between. The DNA of the CDR3 is TGTGCCAGCTCGATAGCTTTCCTCCTAGCCAATGAGCAGTTCTTC. This sequence encodes CASSIAFLLANEQFF.

V and J are TRBV7-3 and TRBJ1-1; D is perhaps TRBD1 (5 bases). This CDR3 has 13 amino acids. V dropped 5 bases and J dropped 2 bases, with 9 bases sitting between them. CDR1 and CDR2 from the germline V gene are SGHTA and FQGTGA. The CDR3 loop reads CASSETVNTEAFF. Here the CDR3 DNA reads TGTGCCAGCAGCGAGACAGTCAACACTGAAGCTTTCTTT.

J is TRBJ1-6 and V is TRBV6-5; 7 bases line up with TRBD1. The CDR3 runs 14 residues. V shed 2 bases, J shed 9 bases, and the junction held 4 bases outside the gene matches. The germline V gene encodes CDR1 MNHEY and CDR2 SVGAGI. CDR3 sequence (DNA): TGTGCCAGCAGTTACGAGCAGGGGGGTTCACCCCTCCACTTT. This translates into CASSYEQGGSPLHF.

The V call is TRBV11-1, the J call TRBJ2-1, with D perhaps matching TRBD2 (6 bases). Germline lookup yields CDR1 SGHAT and CDR2 FQDESV (reference sequence). The CDR3 has 13 residues. V was clipped by 5 bases and J by 10 bases, with 15 bases between them. CDR3 bases: TGTGCCAGCAGCCAAAAGGCGGGGCACGAGCAGTTCTTC. Translation: CASSQKAGHEQFF. The full variable domain, in which reference TRBV11-1 and TRBJ2-1 provide the parts outside the CDR3, is EAEVAQSPRYKITEKSQAVAFWCDPISGHATLYWYRQILGQGPELLVQFQDESVVDDSQLPKDRFSAERLKGVDSTLKIQPAELGDSAMYLCASSQKAGHEQFFGPGTRLTVL.

CDR3 DNA: TGTGCCAGCTCACCGACAGGGTGGGAGCAGTACTTC. It encodes CASSPTGWEQYF. The V and J genes are TRBV12-3 or TRBV12-4 and TRBJ2-7; 7 bases align to TRBD1. This CDR3 region has 12 residues. V trimming: 8 bases; J trimming: 7 bases; junction bases outside the gene matches: 8.

The chain employs TRBV7-9 and TRBJ1-5; 8 nucleotides line up with TRBD1. In germline, CDR1 is SEHNR, CDR2 FQNEAQ (reference sequence). The CDR3 runs 12 residues. With V trimmed by 7 bases and J by 6 bases, 2 bases remained unmatched. In DNA form, the CDR3 reads TGTGCCAGCAACAGGGGGGTTCAGCCCCAGCATTTT. Translation gives CASNRGVQPQHF.

The rearrangement uses TRBV11-3 and TRBJ2-7, with a tentative D call TRBD1 (5 bases). V was pared by 8 bases and J by 5 bases, with 13 bases between. Germline-derived CDR1 and CDR2 are SGHNT and YENEEA. The CDR3 contains 12 residues. The CDR3 DNA sequence: TGTGCCAGCTCCCGACAGCCGAACGAGCAGTACTTC. It encodes CASSRQPNEQYF.

This chain connects TRBV19 to TRBJ1-2; the match to TRBD1 covers 11 bases. Germline-derived CDR1 and CDR2 are LNHDA and SQIVND (reference sequence). Unmatched junction bases numbered 7, after V lost 3 bases and J lost 4 bases. The CDR3 covers 16 residues. The CDR3 DNA sequence: TGTGCCAGTAGTATCCTAGGGACAGGGGGACTCTATGGCTACACCTTC. Residues: CASSILGTGGLYGYTF.

The gene calls are TRBV7-8 and TRBJ1-1; TRBD1 is a possible D gene (6 bases). CDR1 and CDR2 from the germline V gene are SGHVS and FQNEAQ. With 4 bases removed from V and 2 bases from J, the gap between germline ends came to 8 bases. The CDR3 loop spans 13 amino acids. The CDR3 region has the DNA TGTGCCAGCAGCTCGGACAGCAACACTGAAGCTTTCTTT. Its translation: CASSSDSNTEAFF.

The DNA for the CDR3 is TGTGCCAGTATGGGGACAGGGGGCACCGGGGAGCTGTTTTTT. Its protein product is CASMGTGGTGELFF. V gene TRBV19 combines with J gene TRBJ2-2; 11 bases fit TRBD1. This CDR3 contains 14 residues. J gave up 4 bases and V 7 bases, and 2 bases lay outside the gene matches. The germline V gene has CDR1 LNHDA and CDR2 SQIVND (reference sequence).

The chain joins TRBV10-3 to TRBJ2-1; 16 bases align to TRBD2. V shed 2 bases and J 6 bases; nucleotides not matched to a gene: 4. The length of the CDR3 is 17 residues. Germline-derived CDR1 and CDR2 are ENHRY and SYGVKD. In DNA form, the CDR3 reads TGTGCCATCAGTGAGGCCGGGACTAGCGGGGGGGTCAATGAGCAGTTCTTC. Encoded protein: CAISEAGTSGGVNEQFF.

J is TRBJ2-2 and V is TRBV4-3, with a weak D call TRBD1 (6 bases). CDR3 length: 16 amino acids. The V gene's germline CDR1 is LGHNA and CDR2 YSLEER. The V gene lost 3 bases and the J gene lost 2 bases, with 13 bases spanning the gap. CDR3 coding DNA: TGCGCCAGCAGCCACAAGACAGGTCAAAACACCGGGGAGCTGTTTTTT. It yields the protein CASSHKTGQNTGELFF.